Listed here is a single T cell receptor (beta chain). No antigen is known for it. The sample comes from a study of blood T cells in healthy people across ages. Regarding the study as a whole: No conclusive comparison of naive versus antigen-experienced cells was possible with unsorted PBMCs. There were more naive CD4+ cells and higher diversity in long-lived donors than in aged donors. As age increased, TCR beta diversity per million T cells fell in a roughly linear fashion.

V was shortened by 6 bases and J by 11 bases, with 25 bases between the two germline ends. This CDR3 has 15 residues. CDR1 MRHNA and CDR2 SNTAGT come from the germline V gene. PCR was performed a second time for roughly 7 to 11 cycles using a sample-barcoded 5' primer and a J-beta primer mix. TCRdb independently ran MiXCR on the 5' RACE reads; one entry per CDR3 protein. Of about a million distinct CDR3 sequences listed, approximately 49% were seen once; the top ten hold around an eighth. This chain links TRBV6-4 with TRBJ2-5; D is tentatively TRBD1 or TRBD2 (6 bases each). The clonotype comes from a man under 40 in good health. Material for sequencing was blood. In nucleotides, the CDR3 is TGTGCCAGCAGCCAAGATCCGACAGGAGGGAATGAGCAGTACTTC. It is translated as CASSQDPTGGNEQYF.